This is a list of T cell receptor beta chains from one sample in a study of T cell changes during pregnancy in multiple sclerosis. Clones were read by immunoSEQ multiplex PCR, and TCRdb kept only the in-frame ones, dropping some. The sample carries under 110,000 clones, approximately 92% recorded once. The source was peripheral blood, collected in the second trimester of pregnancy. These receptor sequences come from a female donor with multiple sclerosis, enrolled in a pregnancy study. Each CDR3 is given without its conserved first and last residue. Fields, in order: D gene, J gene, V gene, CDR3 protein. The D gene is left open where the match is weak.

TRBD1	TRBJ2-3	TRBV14	ASSVQTGSTDTQY
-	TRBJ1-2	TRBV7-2	ASSLVQGSHYGYT
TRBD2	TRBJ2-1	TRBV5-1	ASSLTRSGRAPDEQF
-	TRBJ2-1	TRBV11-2	ASSLGLAGSYNEQF
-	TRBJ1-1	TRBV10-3	AISESGGRANTEAF
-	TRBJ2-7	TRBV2	ASSSLFYEQY
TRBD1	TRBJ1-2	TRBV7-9	ASSGTGGALNYGYT
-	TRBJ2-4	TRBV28	ASSQTGSWAKNIQY
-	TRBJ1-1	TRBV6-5	ASTPTPGTTHEAF
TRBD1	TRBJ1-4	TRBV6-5	ASRETGIHEKLF
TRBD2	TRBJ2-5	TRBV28	ASSFQLAGRQETQY
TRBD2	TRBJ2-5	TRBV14	ASSHGGEKTQY
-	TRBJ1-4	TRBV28	ASSRRSFHEKLF
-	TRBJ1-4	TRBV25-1	ASSEPPIGGVNEKLF
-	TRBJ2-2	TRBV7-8	ASSLDSRPRGGELF
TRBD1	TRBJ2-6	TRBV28	ASRGQEGGANVLT
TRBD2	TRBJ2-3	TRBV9	ASSGRLAPADTQY
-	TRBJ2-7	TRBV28	ASSLAAGHAYEQY
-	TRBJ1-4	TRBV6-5	ASSRVGQKLF
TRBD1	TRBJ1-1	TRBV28	ACGGTGGRNTEAF
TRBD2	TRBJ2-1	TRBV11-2	ASSLIAGGPSYNEQF
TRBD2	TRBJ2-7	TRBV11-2	ASSWRGTSGNYEQY
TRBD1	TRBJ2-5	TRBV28	ASSQRRGLETQY
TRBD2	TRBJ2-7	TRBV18	ASSPRGTSLQEQY
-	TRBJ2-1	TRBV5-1	ASSIQGEYNEQF
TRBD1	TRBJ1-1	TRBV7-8	ASSRGTANTEAF
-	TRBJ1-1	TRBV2	ASSVKSGGRTEAF
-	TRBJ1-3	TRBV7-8	ASSFSQVSGNTIY